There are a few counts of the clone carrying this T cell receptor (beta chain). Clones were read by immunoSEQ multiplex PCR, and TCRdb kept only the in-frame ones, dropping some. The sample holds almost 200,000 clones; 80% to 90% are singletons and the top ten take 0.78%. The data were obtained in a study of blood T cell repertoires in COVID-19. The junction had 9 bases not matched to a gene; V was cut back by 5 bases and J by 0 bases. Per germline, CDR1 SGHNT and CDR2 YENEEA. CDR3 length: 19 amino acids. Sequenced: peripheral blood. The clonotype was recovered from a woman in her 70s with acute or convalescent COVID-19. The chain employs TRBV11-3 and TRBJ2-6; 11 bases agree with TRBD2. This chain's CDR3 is CASSQEGLAGVSGANVLTF. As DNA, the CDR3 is TGTGCCAGCAGCCAAGAAGGACTAGCGGGTGTCTCTGGGGCCAACGTCCTGACTTTC. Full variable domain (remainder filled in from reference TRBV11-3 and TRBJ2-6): EAGVVQSPRYKIIEKKQPVAFWCNPISGHNTLYWYLQNLGQGPELLIRYENEEAVDDSQLPKDRFSAERLKGVDSTLKIQPAELGDSAVYLCASSQEGLAGVSGANVLTFGAGSRLTVL.